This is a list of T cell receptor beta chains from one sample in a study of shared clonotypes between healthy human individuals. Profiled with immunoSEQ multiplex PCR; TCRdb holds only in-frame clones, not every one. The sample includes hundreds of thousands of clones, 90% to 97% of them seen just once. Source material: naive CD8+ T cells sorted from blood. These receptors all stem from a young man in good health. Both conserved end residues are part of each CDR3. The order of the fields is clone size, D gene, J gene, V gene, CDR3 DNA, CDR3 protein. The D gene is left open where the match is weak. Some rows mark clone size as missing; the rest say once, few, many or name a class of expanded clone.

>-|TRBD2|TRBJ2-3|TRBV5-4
TGTGCCAGCAGGTACGGGGGGGCAGATACGCAGTATTTT
CASRYGGADTQYF
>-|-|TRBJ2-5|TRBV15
TGTGCCACCAGCAGGGACAGGATGGGGGGAGAGACCCAGTACTTC
CATSRDRMGGETQYF
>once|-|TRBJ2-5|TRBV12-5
TGTGCTAGTGGTTTGGACCCGAAAGAGACCCAGTACTTC
CASGLDPKETQYF
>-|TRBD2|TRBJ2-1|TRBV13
TGTGCCAGCAGCGGCCGGACTAGCGAGAGATTGGGGCCTTACAATGAGCAGTTCTTC
CASSGRTSERLGPYNEQFF
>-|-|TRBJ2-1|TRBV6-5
TGTGCCAGCAGTTACTACAACGCAGATGAGCAGTTCTTC
CASSYYNADEQFF
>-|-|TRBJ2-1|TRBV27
TGTGCCAGCAGTTTGGGGAACACAGGGGAGCAGTTCTTC
CASSLGNTGEQFF
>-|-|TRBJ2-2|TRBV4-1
TGCGCCAGCAGCCATTTTCCCGGGGAGCTGTTTTTT
CASSHFPGELFF
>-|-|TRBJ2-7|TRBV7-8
TGTGCCAGCAGCTTAGGTTATGGCTACGAGCAGTACTTC
CASSLGYGYEQYF
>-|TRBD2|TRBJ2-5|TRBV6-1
TGTGCCAGCAGTGGCCCGGGACTAGCGGGAGGGCCCTGGGAGACCCAGTACTTC
CASSGPGLAGGPWETQYF
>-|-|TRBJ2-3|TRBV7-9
TGTGCCAGCAGCTTAGCAGGGGGACGGGACACAGATACGCAGTATTTT
CASSLAGGRDTDTQYF
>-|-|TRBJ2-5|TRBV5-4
TGTGCCAGCAGCTCCGACCTGGGGCAAGAGACCCAGTACTTC
CASSSDLGQETQYF
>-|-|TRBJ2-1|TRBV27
TGTGCCAGCGGGAGGTACAATGAGCAGTTCTTC
CASGRYNEQFF
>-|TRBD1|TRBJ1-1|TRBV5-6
TGTGCCAGCACCGGAACAGGGGTGAACACTGAAGCTTTCTTT
CASTGTGVNTEAFF
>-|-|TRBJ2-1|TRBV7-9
TGTGCCAGCAGCTTCCCCCCTGGTCCCAATGAGCAGTTCTTC
CASSFPPGPNEQFF
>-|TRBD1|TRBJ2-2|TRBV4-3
TGCGCCAGCAGCCAAGGGACAGGGAACAGGGAGCTGTTTTTT
CASSQGTGNRELFF
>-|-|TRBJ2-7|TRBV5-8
TGTGCCAGCAGCTTGGGAGGACTCATCAACGAGCAGTACTTC
CASSLGGLINEQYF
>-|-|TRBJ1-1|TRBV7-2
TGTGCCAGCAGCTCCCCAGAAGTCAGAATGAACACTGAAGCTTTCTTT
CASSSPEVRMNTEAFF
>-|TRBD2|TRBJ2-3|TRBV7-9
TGTGCCAGCAGCTCAGTAGGCGGGAGGCAGACGGGCACAGATACGCAGTATTTT
CASSSVGGRQTGTDTQYF
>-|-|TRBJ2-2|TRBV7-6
TGTGCCAGCAGCCTTAGCGGCACCGGGGAGCTGTTTTTT
CASSLSGTGELFF
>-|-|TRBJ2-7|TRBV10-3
TGTGCCATCAGTGAGTATAAGACCTACGAGCAGTACTTC
CAISEYKTYEQYF
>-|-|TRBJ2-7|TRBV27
TGTGCCAGCAGTGGGTCCGCCTTCGGCGGGTACGAGCAGTACTTC
CASSGSAFGGYEQYF
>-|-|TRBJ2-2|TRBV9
TGTGCCAGCAGCCCCCGGACAGATTACTCTTCTTCCGGGGAGCTGTTTTTT
CASSPRTDYSSSGELFF
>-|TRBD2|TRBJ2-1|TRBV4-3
TGCGCCAGCAGCCAAGGGACTAGCGCCAGCTCCTACAATGAGCAGTTCTTC
CASSQGTSASSYNEQFF
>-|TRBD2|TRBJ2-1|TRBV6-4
TGTGCCAGCAGTTGGCTAGCGGGAGCCAATGAGCAGTTCTTC
CASSWLAGANEQFF
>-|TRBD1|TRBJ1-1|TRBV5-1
TGCGCCAGCAGCTTGCCTAAAGGGACAGCCTCCACTGAAGCTTTCTTT
CASSLPKGTASTEAFF
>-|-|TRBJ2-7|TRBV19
TGTGCCAGTGCGGGACTGCCTCCCTACGAGCAGTACTTC
CASAGLPPYEQYF
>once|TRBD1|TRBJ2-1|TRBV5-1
TGCGCCAGCAGGATAAGGGACAGCAATTATAATTACAATGAGCAGTTCTTC
CASRIRDSNYNYNEQFF
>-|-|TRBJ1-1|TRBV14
TGTGCCAGCAGCCCATCTCAATACAACACTGAAGCTTTCTTT
CASSPSQYNTEAFF
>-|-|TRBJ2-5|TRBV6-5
TGTGCCAGCAGTCCCGGGACACGCTTGATGACCCAGTACTTC
CASSPGTRLMTQYF
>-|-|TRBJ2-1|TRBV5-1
TGCGCCAGCAGCTTGACCGGGACCCCCTCCTACAATGAGCAGTTCTTC
CASSLTGTPSYNEQFF
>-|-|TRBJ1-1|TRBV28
TGTGCCAGCAGTTTAGGACAGCCGGCCACTGAAGCTTTCTTT
CASSLGQPATEAFF
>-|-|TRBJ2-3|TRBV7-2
TGTGCCAGCAGCTCATTCACTAGCCCCACAGATACGCAGTATTTT
CASSSFTSPTDTQYF
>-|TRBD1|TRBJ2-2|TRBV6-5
TGTGCCAGCAGTTACCCGACAGGGGCGAACACCGGGGAGCTGTTTTTT
CASSYPTGANTGELFF
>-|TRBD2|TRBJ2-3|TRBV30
TGTGCCTGGATTCCGGGACTAGCGGGTACAGATACGCAGTATTTT
CAWIPGLAGTDTQYF
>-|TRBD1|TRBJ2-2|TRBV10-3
TGTGCCATCAGTGAGTCGTCGGTTGGTGCGGGGGACAGGGGGACCGGGGAGCTGTTTTTT
CAISESSVGAGDRGTGELFF
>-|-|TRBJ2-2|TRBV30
TGTGCCTGGAGTGTTTTCACGACGAACACCGGGGAGCTGTTTTTT
CAWSVFTTNTGELFF
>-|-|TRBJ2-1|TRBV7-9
TGTGCCAGCACCCTTAGGGCCAACTCCTACAATGAGCAGTTCTTC
CASTLRANSYNEQFF
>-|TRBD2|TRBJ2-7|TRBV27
TGTGCCAGCACCCCCGGGTCCAGCGGGAGTAACGAGCAGTACTTC
CASTPGSSGSNEQYF
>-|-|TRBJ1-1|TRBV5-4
TGTGCCAGCAGCTTGGTCGCCAGGGTAGACACTGAAGCTTTCTTT
CASSLVARVDTEAFF
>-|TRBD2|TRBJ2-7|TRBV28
TGTGCCAGCAGTTTCCCCGCAATCGGGGAGGGCAACTACGAGCAGTACTTC
CASSFPAIGEGNYEQYF
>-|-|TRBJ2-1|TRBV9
TGTGCCAGCAGCGTAGGAAGCGGACAGCAGTTCTTC
CASSVGSGQQFF
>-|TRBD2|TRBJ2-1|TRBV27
TGTGCCAGCAGCGAGACTAGCGGGGCGTACAATGAGCAGTTCTTC
CASSETSGAYNEQFF
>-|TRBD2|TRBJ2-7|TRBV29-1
TGCAGCGTCCTGGGACTAGCGGCTGAAACGTCCTACGAGCAGTACTTC
CSVLGLAAETSYEQYF
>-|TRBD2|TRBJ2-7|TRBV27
TGTGCCAGCAGTTTAGGGACCAGCGGGACGATCTACGAGCAGTACTTC
CASSLGTSGTIYEQYF
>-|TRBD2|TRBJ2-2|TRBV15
TGTGCCACCAGCAGAGAAGGACTAGCCGGCTCCGGGGAGCTGTTTTTT
CATSREGLAGSGELFF
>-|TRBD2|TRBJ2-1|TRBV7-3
TGTGCCAGCAGCCCATCGGGACTAGCGGGTTACAATGAGCAGTTCTTC
CASSPSGLAGYNEQFF
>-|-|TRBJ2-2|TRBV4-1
TGCGCCAGCAGCCAAGTGGGAGCGACGAACACCGGGGAGCTGTTTTTT
CASSQVGATNTGELFF
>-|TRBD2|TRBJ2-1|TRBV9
TGTGCCAGCAGCGTAGGTGCTAGCGGAGTCTACAATGAGCAGTTCTTC
CASSVGASGVYNEQFF
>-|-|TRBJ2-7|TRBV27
TGTGCCAGCAGTTTTGCTCTGGGTTACGAGCAGTACTTC
CASSFALGYEQYF
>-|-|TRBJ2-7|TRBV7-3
TGTGCCAGCAGCTTACTTGTGAGGTCACACTACGAGCAGTACTTC
CASSLLVRSHYEQYF
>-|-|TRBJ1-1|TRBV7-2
TGTGCCAGCAGCGTCGACAGGTCCGTTAGGTATGCTTTCTTT
CASSVDRSVRYAFF
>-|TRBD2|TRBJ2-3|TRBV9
TGTGCCAGCAGCGTAGGTTCTAGCGGGAGTGCAGATACGCAGTATTTT
CASSVGSSGSADTQYF
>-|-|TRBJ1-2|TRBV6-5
TGTGCCAGCAGTTACTCGACGGGGGATGGCTACACCTTC
CASSYSTGDGYTF
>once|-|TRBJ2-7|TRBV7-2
TGTGCCAGCGAAATACGGGACGGGATATCCTACGAGCAGTACTTC
CASEIRDGISYEQYF
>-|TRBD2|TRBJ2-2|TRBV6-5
TGTGCCAGCAGGCTTGAGCGGGAGGGTACCGGGGAGCTGTTTTTT
CASRLEREGTGELFF
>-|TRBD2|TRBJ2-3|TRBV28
TGTGCCAGCAGCCTAGGGCTAGCGGGAGAGGGTACAGATACGCAGTATTTT
CASSLGLAGEGTDTQYF
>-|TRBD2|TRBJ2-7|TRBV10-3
TGTGCCATCAGTGGTCGGACTAGTCACTACGAGCAGTACTTC
CAISGRTSHYEQYF